One and the same sample provided the 18 T cell receptor beta chains below, sequenced in a study of spatial heterogeneity in lung cancer. One entry per CDR3 protein, called by TCRdb with MiXCR from the 5' RACE reads. The repertoire consists of under 75,000 distinct CDR3 sequences, with around 8.4% occurring once and the leading ten covering less than 15%. Regarding time point: sample taken at primary tumor resection. Researchers sequenced whole RNA taken from tumor, nontumor lung or frozen PBMC without sorting. The material was PBMCs, obtained at surgery. The receptors were gathered from a female donor with early-stage non-small cell lung cancer.

Ten or more counts support this clonotype. The genes are TRBV27 and TRBJ2-7; 7 nucleotides match TRBD1. Germline V gene sequence: CDR1 MNHEY, CDR2 SMNVEV (reference sequence). J was trimmed by 3 bases and V by 2 bases; bases with no gene match: 4. CDR3 length equals 14 residues. The CDR3 DNA sequence: TGTGCCAGCAGTTTAGGCGCAGGGGGCTACGAGCAGTACTTC. The encoded protein is CASSLGAGGYEQYF.

Concerning this clonotype: The CDR3 carries no conserved terminal phenylalanine or tryptophan, so it likely arises from a read error. V and J are TRBV4-2 and TRBJ2-7; 7 nucleotides align to TRBD2. The V gene's germline CDR1 is LGHNA and CDR2 YNFKEQ. The CDR3 runs 15 residues. V shed 1 base, J shed 3 bases, and the junction held 6 bases outside the gene matches. CDR3 residues: CASSQGSSGNYEQYL. The CDR3 DNA is TGTGCCAGCAGCCAAGGCTCCAGCGGGAACTACGAGCAGTACCTC.

In this sample, this clonotype turned up many times. The chain joins TRBV5-1 to TRBJ2-2; 10 bases fit TRBD1. The germline CDR1 and CDR2 sequences are SGHRS and YFSETQ. The CDR3 loop spans 15 amino acids. Trimming took 4 bases from V and 5 from J; bases not matched to a gene: 5. CDR3 coding DNA: TGCGCCAGCAGCCCGGGACAGGGGAGAACCGGGGAGCTGTTTTTT. Protein: CASSPGQGRTGELFF. The entire variable domain, with the rest obtained from reference TRBV5-1 and TRBJ2-2, is as follows: KAGVTQTPRYLIKTRGQQVTLSCSPISGHRSVSWYQQTPGQGLQFLFEYFSETQRNKGNFPGRFSGRQFSNSRSEMNVSTLELGDSALYLCASSPGQGRTGELFFGEGSRLTVL.

This clonotype has more than one count but fewer than ten. The chain employs TRBV12-3 or TRBV12-4 and TRBJ1-5; the match to TRBD1 covers 7 bases. This CDR3 has 14 residues. After removal of 4 bases from V and 6 bases from J, the junction contained 6 bases not matched to a gene. CDR3: CASSSRQGGQPQHF. The CDR3 coding sequence is TGTGCCAGCAGTTCCCGACAGGGTGGTCAGCCCCAGCATTTT.

This clonotype was detected only once. This chain connects TRBV24-1 to TRBJ2-1; D possibly corresponds to TRBD2 (6 bases). The germline gives CDR1 KGHDR, CDR2 SFDVKD. This CDR3 spans 17 amino acids. The ends were cut back, 2 bases at V and 3 bases at J, with 16 bases in the middle. The CDR3: CATSDSGLPSDYNEQFF. Written as DNA, the CDR3 is TGTGCCACCAGTGATTCAGGACTACCCAGTGACTACAATGAGCAGTTCTTC.

V gene TRBV20-1 combines with J gene TRBJ1-5; D is undetermined. CDR3 length: 14 residues. CDR1 and CDR2 from the germline V gene are DFQATT and SNEGSKA (reference sequence). V dropped 0 bases and J dropped 1 base, with 7 bases sitting between them. CDR3 sequence: CSARDPGSNQPQHF. The CDR3 DNA reads as TGCAGTGCTAGAGACCCGGGGAGCAATCAGCCCCAGCATTTT.

The V gene is TRBV7-2, the J gene TRBJ2-3; D is uncertain. This CDR3 comprises 14 residues. Germline CDR1 SGHTA, CDR2 FQGNSA. The germline V and J ends were trimmed by 3 bases and 0 bases, with 7 bases remaining between them. The CDR3 DNA reads as TGTGCCAGCAGCTTCCCAGGAAGCACAGATACGCAGTATTTT. It codes for CASSFPGSTDTQYF.

This clonotype came up many times. The chain employs TRBV27 and TRBJ2-7, with TRBD1 matching over 7 bases. Germline V gene lookup returns CDR1 MNHEY and CDR2 SMNVEV (reference sequence). J lost 9 bases, V lost 6 bases, and 14 bases had no gene match. The CDR3 is made up of 14 amino acids. The CDR3, as DNA: TGTGCCAGCAGGCTAAACCGGGACAGACCGAGGCAGTACTTC. It encodes CASRLNRDRPRQYF.

The chain has TRBV20-1 and TRBJ1-1, with a possible D match to TRBD1 (6 bases). The CDR3 spans 13 residues. The germline gives CDR1 DFQATT, CDR2 SNEGSKA (reference sequence). Trimming stripped 6 bases from V and 4 bases from J, with 15 bases between. CDR3 coding DNA: TGCAGTGCGCAACAGGGCTGGAGCACTGAAGCTTTCTTT. Amino acids: CSAQQGWSTEAFF.

J is TRBJ2-1 and V is TRBV11-2; TRBD2 is a possible D gene (6 bases). V was trimmed by 10 bases and J by 9 bases, leaving 22 bases between them. The CDR3 is 14 amino acids. Germline V gene sequence: CDR1 SGHAT, CDR2 FQNNGV. DNA of the CDR3: TGTGCCACTCTCATAGACCCGATCGGGAGTGAGCAGTTCTTC. This encodes CATLIDPIGSEQFF. The full variable domain, in which reference TRBV11-2 and TRBJ2-1 provide the parts outside the CDR3, is EAGVAQSPRYKIIEKRQSVAFWCNPISGHATLYWYQQILGQGPKLLIQFQNNGVVDDSQLPKDRFSAERLKGVDSTLKIQPAKLEDSAVYLCATLIDPIGSEQFFGPGTRLTVL.

This clonotype came up many times. The chain is built from TRBV28 and TRBJ2-7, with a possible D match to TRBD2 (5 bases). This CDR3 is 13 amino acids long. V shed 6 bases and J shed 0 bases, with 9 bases lying between them. Germline values: CDR1 MDHEN, CDR2 SYDVKM. CDR3 loop: CASSKDFSYEQYV. The CDR3 nucleotides read TGTGCCAGCAGCAAGGACTTCTCCTACGAGCAGTACGTC.

The rearrangement links TRBV12-3 or TRBV12-4 to TRBJ2-5; D may be TRBD1 or TRBD2 (6 bases each). This CDR3 spans 15 amino acids. Trimming stripped 8 bases from V and 3 bases from J, with 19 bases between. CDR3 DNA sequence: TGTGCCAGCTGGAGGAGGGGGGCAGTCAAAGAGACCCAGTACTTC. This gives the protein CASWRRGAVKETQYF.

The genes are TRBV28 and TRBJ1-5; the match to TRBD1 covers 7 bases. V shed 6 bases and J 4 bases; nucleotides not matched to a gene: 15. This CDR3 region has 17 residues. Germline-derived CDR1 and CDR2 are MDHEN and SYDVKM. The chain's CDR3 is CASSLPFGDSPNQPQHF. CDR3 DNA sequence: TGTGCCAGCAGCCTGCCCTTTGGGGACAGCCCTAATCAGCCCCAGCATTTT.

This clonotype was detected ten times or more. The chain is built from TRBV3-1 and TRBJ2-5, with a possible D match to TRBD2 (6 bases). The CDR3 has 13 amino acids. Germline CDR1 reads LGHDT; CDR2 reads YNNKEL (reference sequence). The V end was cut by 7 bases, the J end by 3 bases, with 12 bases between. CDR3 nucleotide sequence: TGTGCCAGCACCTTGACTAGTGAAGAGACCCAGTACTTC. It yields the protein CASTLTSEETQYF.

This clonotype was recorded a few times. CDR3 sequence: CASSYSGLAGNEQFF. CDR3 DNA sequence: TGTGCCAGCAGTTACTCAGGCCTAGCGGGGAATGAGCAGTTCTTC. The chain links TRBV6-5 to TRBJ2-1, with TRBD2 matching 9 bases. There are 15 residues in the CDR3. The germline V gene encodes CDR1 MNHEY and CDR2 SVGAGI. V was pared by 0 bases and J by 7 bases, with 4 bases of the junction left unmatched.

V gene TRBV30 combines with J gene TRBJ1-2; no definite D call. Germline-derived CDR1 and CDR2 are GTSNPN and SVGIG (reference sequence). Trimming left V 3 bases short and J 8 bases short, with 19 bases between. There are 14 residues in the CDR3. This CDR3 is CAWSAGLTVVGYTF. The CDR3, as DNA: TGTGCCTGGAGCGCTGGACTTACGGTAGTAGGCTACACCTTC.

This clonotype appeared a few times. V is TRBV7-2 and J is TRBJ2-5, with 10 bases that match TRBD1. The CDR3 totals 14 residues. With 5 bases clipped from V and 7 bases from J, the junction kept 7 bases outside the gene matches. Germline V gives CDR1 SGHTA, CDR2 FQGNSA. CDR3 sequence: CASSQRQGAGTQYF. CDR3 sequence (DNA): TGTGCCAGCAGCCAGAGACAGGGGGCTGGGACCCAGTACTTC.

Remarks on this clonotype: One end of the junction fails to match germline, which may point to a read error. The chain recombines TRBV2 with TRBJ1-1, with TRBD1 as a possible D gene (6 bases). The CDR3 is 12 residues long. Germline V gene lookup returns CDR1 SNHLY and CDR2 FYNNEI. The CDR3 DNA follows: TGTGCCAGCAGCGACGGACAGAAAGTAGTCTCCTTT. As protein: CASSDGQKVVSF.